This TCR beta chain emerged from a study of blood T cell repertoires in COVID-19. Background on the study: T cells, B-cell-depleted T cells, or PBMCs supplied cDNA or gDNA.

CDR1 MNHNY and CDR2 SVGAGI come from the germline V gene (reference sequence). The CDR3 runs 13 residues. V lost 6 bases and J lost 5, with 13 bases in between. Data came from immunoSEQ multiplex PCR; TCRdb stores just in-frame clones and leaves some out. The sample comprises some 490,000 clones, approximately 91% of which are singletons, and approximately 8% rests with the top ten. This clone was seen once. Other DNA sequences of this sample code for an identical CDR3. This study enrolled people aged 18 to 89 from around 26 US geographic areas. Participants' reported clinical history set cohort assignment. Donors of Cohort 3 who recovered were those that had two negative PCRs, clearance, or symptom resolution.

Source material: PBMCs or T cells enriched from blood (not recorded which). The chain has TRBV6-6 and TRBJ1-1; tentatively, D is TRBD1 (6 bases). The TCR originated in a woman aged 55-75 years who had recovered from COVID-19. The CDR3 is CASSRQGNTEAFF. In nucleotides, the CDR3 is TGTGCCAGCAGCCGCCAGGGGAATACTGAAGCTTTCTTT.